These 10 T cell receptor beta chains originate from one sample sequenced in a study of OX40 agonist ivuxolimab in advanced cancers. Assay used: immunoSEQ multiplex PCR; TCRdb lists only in-frame clones, some missing. Seen here are some 48,000 clones, about 88% observed once, and the top ten hold 1.5% to 2%. Sample: CD4+ or CD8+ T cells sorted from blood, taken in a trial of the OX40 agonist ivuxolimab. The source is an adult with an advanced solid tumor such as melanoma, head and neck, liver or kidney cancer.

This chain links TRBV10-3 with TRBJ1-5; tentatively, D is TRBD1 (5 bases). Per the germline V gene, CDR1 is ENHRY and CDR2 is SYGVKD. This CDR3 is built from 14 residues. The ends were cut back, 10 bases at V and 6 bases at J, with 19 bases in the middle. The DNA of the CDR3 is TGTGCCACAGTCGGGCAGGTGGGGGGTCAGCCCCAGCATTTT. Protein: CATVGQVGGQPQHF.

The genes are TRBV7-9 and TRBJ1-4; TRBD1 matches 11 bases. V lost 5 bases and J lost 0; bases outside the gene matches: 5. The CDR3 has 17 residues. The germline V gene has CDR1 SEHNR and CDR2 FQNEAQ (reference sequence). CDR3 sequence reads: CASSAPGQGATNEKLFF. The CDR3 coding sequence is TGTGCCAGCAGCGCCCCGGGACAGGGGGCAACTAATGAAAAACTGTTTTTT.

The V gene is TRBV27, the J gene TRBJ1-4; D might be TRBD1 (6 bases). This CDR3 spans 17 amino acids. The V end was cut by 5 bases, the J end by 5 bases, with 21 bases between. Germline values: CDR1 MNHEY, CDR2 SMNVEV (reference sequence). The CDR3: CASSPASLRRGNEKLFF. CDR3 bases: TGTGCCAGCAGTCCCGCTTCCCTGCGGAGGGGGAATGAAAAACTGTTTTTT.

The chain carries TRBV5-4 and TRBJ2-3, with unresolved D. Germline V gene lookup returns CDR1 SGHNT and CDR2 YYREEE (reference sequence). Trimming left V 3 bases short and J 0 bases short, with 8 bases between. This CDR3 spans 14 amino acids. CDR3 sequence (DNA): TGTGCCAGCAGCTCCAGAGCTAGCACAGATACGCAGTATTTT. Translated: CASSSRASTDTQYF.

This clone was detected only once. The chain uses TRBV2 and TRBJ1-5; no reliable D call. Germline assignment: CDR1 SNHLY and CDR2 FYNNEI. This CDR3 region has 14 residues. Trimming left V 1 base short and J 2 bases short, with 6 bases between. CDR3 in amino acids: CASSEEWGNQPQHF. CDR3 sequence (DNA): TGTGCCAGCAGTGAAGAATGGGGCAATCAGCCCCAGCATTTT.

The chain is built from TRBV2 and TRBJ2-5; D is perhaps TRBD2 (5 bases). Germline-derived CDR1 and CDR2 are SNHLY and FYNNEI. V gave up 0 bases and J gave up 3 bases, with 11 bases separating them. The CDR3 loop spans 15 amino acids. CDR3 in amino acids: CASSEAGASKETQYF. CDR3 in DNA: TGTGCCAGCAGTGAAGCGGGAGCGTCAAAAGAGACCCAGTACTTC.

The CDR3 reads CASSPPTGAYGYTF. CDR3 nucleotides: TGTGCCAGCTCACCACCGACCGGCGCCTATGGCTACACCTTC. V is TRBV18 and J is TRBJ1-2, with D uncertain. V was cut by 0 bases and J by 4 bases, with 9 bases left in between. Germline CDR1 is KGHSH and CDR2 is LQKENI. CDR3 size: 14 residues.

This chain links TRBV30 with TRBJ1-2; D uncertain. Trimming pared 4 bases from V and 6 bases from J, leaving 12 bases between. CDR1 and CDR2 from the germline V gene are GTSNPN and SVGIG (reference sequence). The CDR3 has 12 residues. DNA for the CDR3: TGTGCCTGGACCTTTTTGGGGAATGGCTACACCTTC. Protein: CAWTFLGNGYTF. The full variable domain, its missing parts supplied by reference TRBV30 and TRBJ1-2, is SQTIHQWPATLVQPVGSPLSLECTVEGTSNPNLYWYRQAAGRGLQLLFYSVGIGQISSEVPQNLSASRPQDRQFILSSKKLLLSDSGFYLCAWTFLGNGYTFGSGTRLTVV.

This chain connects TRBV21-1 to TRBJ1-1; the table's D call TRBD1 went unverified against the DNA. TRBV21-1 is reported as a pseudogene. The CDR3 extends over 16 amino acids. CDR3: CASSSRRQGENTEAFF. In DNA form, the CDR3 reads TGTGCCAGCAGCAGCCGACGGCAGGGGGAAAACACTGAAGCTTTCTTT.

This clone was recorded only once. In DNA, the CDR3 is TGTGCCACCCGGACAGGGTCCGAGGCTGAAGCTTTCTTT. It codes for CATRTGSEAEAFF. The V call is TRBV10-3, the J call TRBJ1-1; 8 nucleotides line up with TRBD1. Germline V gives CDR1 ENHRY, CDR2 SYGVKD. With V trimmed by 10 bases and J by 6 bases, 10 bases remained unmatched. This CDR3 comprises 13 residues.